Below, 3 T cell receptor beta chains from the same sample are listed, as sequenced in a study of T cells expressing NK-cell markers (TCRdb year 2020). The library was produced with 5' RACE. TCRdb records Illumina HiSeq 2000 as the sequencer. After the reads were reprocessed by TCRdb, one entry was made per CDR3 protein sequence, with no DNA. The table for this sample shows a few hundred thousand distinct CDR3 sequences. The biggest ten clones account for roughly 3.5% of the sample. The sequenced sample consisted of blood T cells: a sorted CD56 or NKG2C T cell subset, CD4+ or CD8+ T cells, or bulk PBMC T cells (not recorded which). The receptors derive from a man younger than 35 in good health. Donor details come from another sample of the same person, matched by shared clones.

The J gene is TRBJ2-3, the V gene TRBV3-1. Germline V gene lookup returns CDR1 LGHDT and CDR2 YNNKEL (reference sequence). The CDR3 covers 16 residues. CDR3 protein: CASSQDLLQFTDTQYF.

The genes are TRBV6-1 and TRBJ2-1; absent DNA, TCRdb's TRBD2 call cannot be checked. The CDR3 contains 14 residues. Germline-derived CDR1 and CDR2 are MNHNS and SASEGT. This CDR3 is CASSRLASSNEQFF.

The chain employs TRBV7-2 and TRBJ2-7; TCRdb's D gene call, TRBD1, goes unchecked for lack of DNA. Germline CDR1 SGHTA, CDR2 FQGNSA. The CDR3 is 13 amino acids. The CDR3 protein is CASTISGPDEQYF.